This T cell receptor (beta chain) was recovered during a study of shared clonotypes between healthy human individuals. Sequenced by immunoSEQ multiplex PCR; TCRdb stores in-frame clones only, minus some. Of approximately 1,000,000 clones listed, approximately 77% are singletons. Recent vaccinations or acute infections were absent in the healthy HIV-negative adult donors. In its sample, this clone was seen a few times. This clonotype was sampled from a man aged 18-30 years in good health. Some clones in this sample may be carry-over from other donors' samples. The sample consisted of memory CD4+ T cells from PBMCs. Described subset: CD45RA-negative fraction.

CDR3 nucleotides: TGCGCCAGCAGCCGATGGGACAGCTCTGGAAACACCATATATTTT. Translation gives CASSRWDSSGNTIYF. This chain connects TRBV4-3 to TRBJ1-3, with 7 bases aligning to TRBD1. CDR1 is LGHNA, CDR2 YSLEER, per germline. CDR3 length: 15 residues. Trimming removed 4 bases from V and 0 bases from J; junction bases left unmatched: 3.